A single sample gave rise to the 9 T cell receptor beta chains below, sequenced in a study of STAT3 mutations in large granular lymphocyte leukemia. The table came from immunoSEQ multiplex PCR; TCRdb's copy has only in-frame clones and leaves some out. The data show some 10,000 clones, around 90% seen once. No antigens are known for them. The study's findings and limits: In T-cell large granular lymphocyte leukemia, about half of patients showed multiple immunodominant subclonotypes.

Material for sequencing was peripheral blood mononuclear cells. The receptors originated from a man between 60 and 75 years old with T-cell large granular lymphocyte leukemia. Some clones in this sample may be carry-over from other donors' samples.

J is TRBJ2-2 and V is TRBV7-3; D possibly corresponds to TRBD2 (6 bases). From germline, CDR1 is SGHTA and CDR2 FQGTGA. V lost 2 bases, J lost 0 bases, and 10 bases lay in between. The CDR3 length is 16 residues. CDR3 in amino acids: CASSLGAGPNTGELFF. As DNA, the CDR3 is TGTGCCAGCAGCTTAGGGGCGGGGCCGAACACCGGGGAGCTGTTTTTT.

The V and J genes are TRBV6-1 and TRBJ2-3; maybe TRBD1 (6 bases). The CDR3 contains 15 residues. The germline V gene has CDR1 MNHNS and CDR2 SASEGT. The germline V and J ends were trimmed by 7 bases and 2 bases, with 16 bases remaining between them. The CDR3 DNA is TGTGCCAGCAACCAGTTGCGGACAGACACAGATACGCAGTATTTT. Residues: CASNQLRTDTDTQYF.

This chain connects TRBV11-2 to TRBJ2-7; D is possibly TRBD2 (5 bases). The CDR3 has 16 amino acids. Per germline, CDR1 SGHAT and CDR2 FQNNGV. V was clipped by 4 bases and J by 4 bases, with 20 bases between them. The CDR3 protein is CASSSTAPGELYEQYF. The DNA of the CDR3 is TGTGCCAGCAGCTCAACTGCGCCCGGGGAACTTTACGAGCAGTACTTC.

The gene calls are TRBV5-1 and TRBJ2-7; possibly TRBD2 for D (6 bases). The CDR3 loop spans 14 amino acids. Germline-derived CDR1 and CDR2 are SGHRS and YFSETQ. V gave up 3 bases and J gave up 2 bases, with 12 bases separating them. CDR3: CASSWRDGAYEQYF. DNA of the CDR3: TGCGCCAGCAGCTGGCGGGACGGAGCCTACGAGCAGTACTTC.

Only one count was recorded for this clone. The chain carries TRBV19 and TRBJ2-5; D unresolved. The CDR3 length is 14 residues. Trimming removed 7 bases at V and 5 bases at J, with 17 bases between. Germline assignment: CDR1 LNHDA and CDR2 SQIVND (reference sequence). The CDR3, as DNA: TGTGCCAGTAATCAGGCTAGGTCACCCGAGACCCAGTACTTC. Translation: CASNQARSPETQYF.

The chain recombines TRBV7-9 with TRBJ1-2, with unresolved D. V was trimmed by 2 bases and J by 8 bases, leaving 12 bases between them. Germline CDR1 and CDR2: SEHNR and FQNEAQ (reference sequence). This CDR3 is 13 amino acids long. The DNA of the CDR3 is TGTGCCAGCAGCTTACTGTCGATCGGGGGCTACACCTTC. It specifies CASSLLSIGGYTF.

This clone was picked up one time. The chain uses TRBV7-9 and TRBJ1-5; no reliable D call. Deletions cut 1 base from V and 3 bases from J, with 1 base between. CDR1 and CDR2 (germline): SEHNR, FQNEAQ (reference sequence). This CDR3 has 12 amino acids. The CDR3 sequence is CASSLDNQPQHF. In DNA, the CDR3 is TGTGCCAGCAGCTTAGACAATCAGCCCCAGCATTTT. The full variable domain, in which reference TRBV7-9 and TRBJ1-5 provide the parts outside the CDR3, is DTGVSQNPRHKITKRGQNVTFRCDPISEHNRLYWYRQTLGQGPEFLTYFQNEAQLEKSRLLSDRFSAERPKGSFSTLEIQRTEQGDSAMYLCASSLDNQPQHFGDGTRLSIL.

This rearrangement joins TRBV30 to TRBJ2-2; 9 bases agree with TRBD1. Germline CDR1 GTSNPN, CDR2 SVGIG (reference sequence). The CDR3 is 15 amino acids. The V segment lost 1 base and the J segment 1 base; nucleotides outside the gene matches: 1. CDR3 in amino acids: CAWSGGQGNTGELFF. The CDR3 DNA reads as TGTGCCTGGAGTGGGGGACAGGGGAACACCGGGGAGCTGTTTTTT.

This sequence joins TRBV5-1 and TRBJ2-2, with D perhaps assigned TRBD1 or TRBD2 (6 bases each). Germline V gives CDR1 SGHRS, CDR2 YFSETQ. There are 16 residues in the CDR3. V lost 0 bases and J 6 bases, leaving 15 bases between the germline ends. The CDR3 nucleotides read TGCGCCAGCAGCTTGGCCGTAGGGGGGCTCTCCGGGGAGCTGTTTTTT. It codes for CASSLAVGGLSGELFF.